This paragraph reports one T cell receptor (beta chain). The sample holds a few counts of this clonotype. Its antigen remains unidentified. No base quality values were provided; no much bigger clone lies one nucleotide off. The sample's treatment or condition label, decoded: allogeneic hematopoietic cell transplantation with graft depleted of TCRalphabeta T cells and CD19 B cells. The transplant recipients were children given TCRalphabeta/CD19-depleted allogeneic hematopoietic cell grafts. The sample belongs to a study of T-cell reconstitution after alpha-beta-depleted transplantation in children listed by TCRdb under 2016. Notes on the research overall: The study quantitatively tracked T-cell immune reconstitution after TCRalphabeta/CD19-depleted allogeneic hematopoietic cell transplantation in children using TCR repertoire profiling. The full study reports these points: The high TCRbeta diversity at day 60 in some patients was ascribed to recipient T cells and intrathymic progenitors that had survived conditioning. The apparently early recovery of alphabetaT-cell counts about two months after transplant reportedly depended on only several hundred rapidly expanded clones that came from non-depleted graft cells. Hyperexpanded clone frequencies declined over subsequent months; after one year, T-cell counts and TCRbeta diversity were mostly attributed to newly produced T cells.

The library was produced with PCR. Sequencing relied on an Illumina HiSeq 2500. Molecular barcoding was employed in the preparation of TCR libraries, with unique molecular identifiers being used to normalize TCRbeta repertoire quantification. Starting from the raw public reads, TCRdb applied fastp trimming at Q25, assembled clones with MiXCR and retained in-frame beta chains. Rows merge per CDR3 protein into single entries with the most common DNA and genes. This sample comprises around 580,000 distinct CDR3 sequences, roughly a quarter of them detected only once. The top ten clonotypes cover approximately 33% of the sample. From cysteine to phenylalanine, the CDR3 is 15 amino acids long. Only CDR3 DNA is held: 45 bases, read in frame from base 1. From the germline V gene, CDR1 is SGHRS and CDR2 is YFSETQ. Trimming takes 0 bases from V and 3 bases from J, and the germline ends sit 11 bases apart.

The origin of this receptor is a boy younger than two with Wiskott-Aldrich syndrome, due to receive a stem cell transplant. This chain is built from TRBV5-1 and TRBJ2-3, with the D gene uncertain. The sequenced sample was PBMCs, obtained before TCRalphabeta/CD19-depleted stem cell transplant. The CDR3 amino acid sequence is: CASSLEVGRTDTQYF. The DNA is TGCGCCAGCAGCTTGGAAGTGGGCCGAACAGATACGCAGTATTTT.